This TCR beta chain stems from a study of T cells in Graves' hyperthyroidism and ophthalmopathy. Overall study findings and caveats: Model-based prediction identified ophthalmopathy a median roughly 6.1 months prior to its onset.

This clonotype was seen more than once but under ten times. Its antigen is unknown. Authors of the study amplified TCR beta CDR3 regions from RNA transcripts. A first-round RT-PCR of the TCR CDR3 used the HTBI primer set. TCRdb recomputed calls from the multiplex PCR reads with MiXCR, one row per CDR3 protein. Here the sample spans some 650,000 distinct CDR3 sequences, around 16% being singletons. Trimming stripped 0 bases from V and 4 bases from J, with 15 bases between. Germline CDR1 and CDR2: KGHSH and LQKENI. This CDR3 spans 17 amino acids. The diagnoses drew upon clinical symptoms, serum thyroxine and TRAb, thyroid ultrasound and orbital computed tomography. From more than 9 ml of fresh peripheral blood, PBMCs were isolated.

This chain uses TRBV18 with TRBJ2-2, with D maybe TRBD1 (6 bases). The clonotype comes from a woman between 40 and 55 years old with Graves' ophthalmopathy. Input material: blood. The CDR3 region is CASSPPGTSYLTGELFF. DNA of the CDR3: TGTGCCAGCTCACCACCGGGGACAAGCTATCTCACCGGGGAGCTGTTTTTT.